Given below is one TCR beta chain in context. The CDR3 loop spans 13 amino acids. The germline V gene encodes CDR1 SQVTM and CDR2 ANQGSEA. V gave up 5 bases and J gave up 7 bases, with 14 bases separating them. These data belong to a study of technical replicates of blood from several donors. Measured with immunoSEQ multiplex PCR; TCRdb has only the in-frame clones, and not every one. The sample shows tens of thousands of clones, roughly nine tenths of them seen only once. The TCR was taken from a human donor in good health. V usage is TRBV29-1 and J usage is TRBJ1-4, with D unclear. The sequenced sample consisted of T cells isolated from PBMCs. The CDR3 region has the DNA TGCAGCGTTCCTCACCCGGAGATTGAAAAACTGTTTTTT. Translation gives CSVPHPEIEKLFF.